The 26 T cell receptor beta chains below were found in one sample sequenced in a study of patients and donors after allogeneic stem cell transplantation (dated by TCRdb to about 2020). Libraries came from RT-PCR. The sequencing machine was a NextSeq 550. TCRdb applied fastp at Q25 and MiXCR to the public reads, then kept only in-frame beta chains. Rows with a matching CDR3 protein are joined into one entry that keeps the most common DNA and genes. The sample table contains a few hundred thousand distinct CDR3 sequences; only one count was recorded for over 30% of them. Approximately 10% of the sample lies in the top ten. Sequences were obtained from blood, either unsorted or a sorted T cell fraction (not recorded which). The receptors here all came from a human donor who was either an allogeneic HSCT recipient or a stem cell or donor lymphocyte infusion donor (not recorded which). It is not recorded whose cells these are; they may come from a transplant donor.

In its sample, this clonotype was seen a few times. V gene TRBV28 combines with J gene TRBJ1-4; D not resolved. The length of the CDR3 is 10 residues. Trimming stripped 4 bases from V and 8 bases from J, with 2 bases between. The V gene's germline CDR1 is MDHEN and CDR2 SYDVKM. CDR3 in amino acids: CASSSEKLFF. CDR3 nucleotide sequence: TGTGCCAGCAGTTCCGAAAAACTGTTTTTT.

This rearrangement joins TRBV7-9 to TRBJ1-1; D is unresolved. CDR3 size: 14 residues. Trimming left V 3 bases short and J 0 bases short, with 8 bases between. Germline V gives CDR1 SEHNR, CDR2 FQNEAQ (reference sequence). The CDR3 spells CASSFLFMNTEAFF. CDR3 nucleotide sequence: TGTGCCAGCAGCTTCTTGTTTATGAACACTGAAGCTTTCTTT. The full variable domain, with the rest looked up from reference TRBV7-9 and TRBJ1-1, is DTGVSQNPRHKITKRGQNVTFRCDPISEHNRLYWYRQTLGQGPEFLTYFQNEAQLEKSRLLSDRFSAERPKGSFSTLEIQRTEQGDSAMYLCASSFLFMNTEAFFGQGTRLTVV.

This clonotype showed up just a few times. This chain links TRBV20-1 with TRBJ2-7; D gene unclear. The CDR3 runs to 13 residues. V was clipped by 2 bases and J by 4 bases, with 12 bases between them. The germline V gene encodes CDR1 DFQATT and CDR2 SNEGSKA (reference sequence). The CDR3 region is CSARLWGGYEQYF. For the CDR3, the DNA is TGCAGTGCTAGACTATGGGGTGGGTACGAGCAGTACTTC.

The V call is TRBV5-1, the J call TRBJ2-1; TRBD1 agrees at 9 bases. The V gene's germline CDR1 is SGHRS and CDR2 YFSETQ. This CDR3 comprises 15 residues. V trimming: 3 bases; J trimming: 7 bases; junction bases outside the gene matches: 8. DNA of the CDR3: TGCGCCAGCAGCTCCAGCTCCGGGACAGGGAATGAGCAGTTCTTC. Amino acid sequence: CASSSSSGTGNEQFF.

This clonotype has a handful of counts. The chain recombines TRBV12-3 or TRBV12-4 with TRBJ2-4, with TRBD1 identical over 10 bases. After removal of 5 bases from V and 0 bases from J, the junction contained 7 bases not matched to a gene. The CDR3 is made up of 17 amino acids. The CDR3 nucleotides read TGTGCCAGCAGTCCGGACAGGGGGATCGAAGCCAAAAACATTCAGTACTTC. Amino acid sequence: CASSPDRGIEAKNIQYF.

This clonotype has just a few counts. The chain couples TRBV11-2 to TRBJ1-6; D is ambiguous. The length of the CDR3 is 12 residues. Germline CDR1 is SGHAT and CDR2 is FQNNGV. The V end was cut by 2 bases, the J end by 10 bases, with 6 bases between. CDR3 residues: CASSLPPSPLHF. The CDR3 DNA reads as TGTGCCAGCAGCTTACCCCCATCACCCCTCCACTTT.

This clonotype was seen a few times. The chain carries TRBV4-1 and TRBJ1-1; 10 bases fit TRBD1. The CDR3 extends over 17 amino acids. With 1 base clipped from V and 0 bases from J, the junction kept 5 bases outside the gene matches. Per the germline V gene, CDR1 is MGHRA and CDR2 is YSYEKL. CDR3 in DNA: TGCGCCAGCAGCCAAGGACAGGGGGCCGCGATGAACACTGAAGCTTTCTTT. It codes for CASSQGQGAAMNTEAFF.

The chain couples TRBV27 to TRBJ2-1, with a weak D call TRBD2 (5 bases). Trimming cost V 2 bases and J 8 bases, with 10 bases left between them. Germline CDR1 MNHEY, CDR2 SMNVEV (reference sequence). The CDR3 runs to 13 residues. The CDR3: CASSLSGSHEQFF. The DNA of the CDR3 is TGTGCCAGCAGTTTAAGCGGCAGCCATGAGCAGTTCTTC.

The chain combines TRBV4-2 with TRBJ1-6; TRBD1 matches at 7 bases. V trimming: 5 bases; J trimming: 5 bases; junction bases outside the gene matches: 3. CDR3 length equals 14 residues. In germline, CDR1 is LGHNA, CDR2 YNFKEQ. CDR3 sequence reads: CASSLQGNNSPLHF. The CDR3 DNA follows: TGTGCCAGCAGCTTACAGGGGAATAATTCACCCCTCCACTTT.

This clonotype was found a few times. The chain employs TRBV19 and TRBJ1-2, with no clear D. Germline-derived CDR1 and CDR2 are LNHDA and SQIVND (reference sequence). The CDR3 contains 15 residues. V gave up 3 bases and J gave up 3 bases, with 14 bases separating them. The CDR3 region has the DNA TGTGCCAGTAGTATCTGGGCACCTCAGGACTATGGCTACACCTTC. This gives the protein CASSIWAPQDYGYTF.

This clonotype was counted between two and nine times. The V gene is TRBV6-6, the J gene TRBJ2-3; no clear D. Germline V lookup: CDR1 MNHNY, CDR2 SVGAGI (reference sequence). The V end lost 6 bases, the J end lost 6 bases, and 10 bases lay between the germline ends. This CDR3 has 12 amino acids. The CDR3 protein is CASSLQWDTQYF. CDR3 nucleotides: TGTGCCAGCAGCCTTCAGTGGGATACGCAGTATTTT.

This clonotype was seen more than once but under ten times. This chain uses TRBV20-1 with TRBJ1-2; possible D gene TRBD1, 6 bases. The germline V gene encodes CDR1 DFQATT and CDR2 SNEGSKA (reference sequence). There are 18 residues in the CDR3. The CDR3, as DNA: TGCAGCCTCAACCGGGGACACAGGGATAAAACGGCTAACTATGGCTACACCTTC. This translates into CSLNRGHRDKTANYGYTF.

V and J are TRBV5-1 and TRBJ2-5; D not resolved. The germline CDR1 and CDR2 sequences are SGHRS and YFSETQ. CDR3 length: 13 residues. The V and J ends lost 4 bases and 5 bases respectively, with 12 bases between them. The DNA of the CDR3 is TGCGCCAGCAGCGACCCGCTAGGGGAGACCCAGTACTTC. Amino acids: CASSDPLGETQYF.

CDR3 residues: CASSSAPGGPSYNEQFF. The CDR3 DNA reads TGTGCCAGCAGTTCCGCCCCGGGGGGACCTTCCTACAATGAGCAGTTCTTC. The chain links TRBV12-3 or TRBV12-4 to TRBJ2-1, with 7 bases aligning to TRBD2. The CDR3 runs to 17 residues. V shed 4 bases, J shed 1 base, and the junction held 10 bases outside the gene matches.

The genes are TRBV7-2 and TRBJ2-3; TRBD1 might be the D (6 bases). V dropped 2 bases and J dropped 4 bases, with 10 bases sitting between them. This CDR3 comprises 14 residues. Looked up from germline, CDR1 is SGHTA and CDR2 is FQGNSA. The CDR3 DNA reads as TGTGCCAGCAGCTTACTAGGGGGAGCAGATACGCAGTATTTT. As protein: CASSLLGGADTQYF.

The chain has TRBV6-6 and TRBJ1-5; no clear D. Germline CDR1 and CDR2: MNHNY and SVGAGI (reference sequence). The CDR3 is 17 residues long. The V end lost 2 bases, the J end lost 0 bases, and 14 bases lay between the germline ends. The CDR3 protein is CASSYTADFYSNQPQHF. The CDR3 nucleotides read TGTGCCAGCAGTTACACGGCAGATTTTTATAGCAATCAGCCCCAGCATTTT.

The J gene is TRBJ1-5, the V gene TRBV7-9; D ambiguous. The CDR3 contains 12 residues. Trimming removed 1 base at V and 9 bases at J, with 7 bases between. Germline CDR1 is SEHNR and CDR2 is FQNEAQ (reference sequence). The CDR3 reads CASSLGPRPQHF. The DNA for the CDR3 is TGTGCCAGCAGCTTAGGTCCCCGGCCCCAGCATTTT.

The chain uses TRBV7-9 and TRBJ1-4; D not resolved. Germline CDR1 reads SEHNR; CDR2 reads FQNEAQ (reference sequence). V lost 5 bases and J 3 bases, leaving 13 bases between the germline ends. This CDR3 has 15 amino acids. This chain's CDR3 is CASSPPVGSNEKLFF. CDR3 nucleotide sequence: TGTGCCAGCAGCCCTCCTGTGGGGTCTAATGAAAAACTGTTTTTT.

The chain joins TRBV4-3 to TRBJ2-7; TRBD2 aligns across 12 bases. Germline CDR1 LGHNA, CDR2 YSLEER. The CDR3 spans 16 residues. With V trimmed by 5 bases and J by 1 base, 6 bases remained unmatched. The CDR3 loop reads CASSYRLAGDSYEQYF. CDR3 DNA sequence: TGCGCCAGCAGCTACCGACTAGCGGGGGATTCCTACGAGCAGTACTTC.

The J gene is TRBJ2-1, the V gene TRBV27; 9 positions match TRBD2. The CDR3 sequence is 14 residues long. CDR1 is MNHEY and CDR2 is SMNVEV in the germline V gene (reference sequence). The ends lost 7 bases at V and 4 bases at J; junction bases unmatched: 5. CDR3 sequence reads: CASMSLAGYNEQFF. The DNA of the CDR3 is TGTGCCAGCATGTCCCTAGCGGGGTACAATGAGCAGTTCTTC.

CDR3 sequence: CSAGDRGRGEKLFF. For the CDR3, the DNA is TGCAGTGCTGGGGACAGGGGGCGAGGTGAAAAACTGTTTTTT. The chain carries TRBV20-1 and TRBJ1-4; 12 bases fit TRBD1. Germline trimming cut 5 bases from V and 7 bases from J; bases unmatched to any gene: 5. The CDR3 extends over 14 amino acids. Germline CDR1 and CDR2: DFQATT and SNEGSKA (reference sequence).

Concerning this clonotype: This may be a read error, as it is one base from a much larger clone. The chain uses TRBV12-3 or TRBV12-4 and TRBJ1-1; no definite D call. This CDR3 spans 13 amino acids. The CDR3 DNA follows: TGTGCCAGCTCCCCTTCGGGTGCAACTGGAGCTTTCTTT. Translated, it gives CASSPSGATGAFF.

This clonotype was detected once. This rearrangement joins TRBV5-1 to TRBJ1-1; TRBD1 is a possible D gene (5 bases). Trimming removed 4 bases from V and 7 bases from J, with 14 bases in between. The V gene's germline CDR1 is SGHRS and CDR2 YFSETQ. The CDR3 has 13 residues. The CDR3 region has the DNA TGCGCCAGCAGCCCCAGGGTGCCGGGTGAAGCTTTCTTT. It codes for CASSPRVPGEAFF.

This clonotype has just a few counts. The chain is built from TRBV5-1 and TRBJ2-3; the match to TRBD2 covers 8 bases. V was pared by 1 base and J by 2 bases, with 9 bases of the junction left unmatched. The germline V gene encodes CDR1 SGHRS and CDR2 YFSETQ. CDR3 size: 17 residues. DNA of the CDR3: TGCGCCAGCAGCTTGTTAAGGCGGGGGGTCCCCACAGATACGCAGTATTTT. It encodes CASSLLRRGVPTDTQYF.

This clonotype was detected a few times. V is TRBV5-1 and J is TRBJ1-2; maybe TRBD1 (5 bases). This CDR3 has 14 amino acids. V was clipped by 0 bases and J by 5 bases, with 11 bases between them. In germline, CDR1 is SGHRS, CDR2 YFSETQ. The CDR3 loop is CASSLEGLGYGYTF. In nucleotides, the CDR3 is TGCGCCAGCAGCTTGGAGGGGTTAGGATATGGCTACACCTTC.

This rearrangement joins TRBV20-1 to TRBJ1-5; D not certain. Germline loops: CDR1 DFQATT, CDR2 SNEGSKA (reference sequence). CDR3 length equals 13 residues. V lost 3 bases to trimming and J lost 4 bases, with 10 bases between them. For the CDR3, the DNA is TGCAGTGCTAGGAATGACGGGAATCAGCCCCAGCATTTT. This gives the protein CSARNDGNQPQHF.